This TCR beta chain was identified during a study of blood T cell repertoires in COVID-19. As for the study in general: The study drew acute and convalescent COVID-19 samples from the United States, Italy and Spain. The analysed material was cDNA or gDNA that came from T cells, B-cell-depleted T cells, or PBMCs.

Germline CDR1 and CDR2: MDHEN and SYDVKM. V gave up 1 base and J gave up 6 bases; unmatched junction bases: 4. The CDR3 totals 15 residues. Study processing details: Nucleated cell number was recorded as an estimate derived from reference gene primer amplification. Sequencing was performed with immunoSEQ multiplex PCR; in TCRdb, only in-frame clones are kept and a portion is missing. V and J calls plus clone size are reproduced from that table; the DNA served to infer D and trimming. This repertoire shows 100,000 to 120,000 clones, about 79% found once; its top ten account for 16%. The TCR was taken from a woman aged 80 or older with active or convalescent COVID-19. The chain combines TRBV28 with TRBJ2-2; 8 nucleotides line up with TRBD1. The specimen was peripheral blood. The CDR3 sequence: CASSLSAGGAGELFF. The CDR3 DNA sequence: TGTGCCAGCAGTTTATCGGCAGGGGGCGCCGGGGAGCTGTTTTTT.